The T cell receptor beta chain under discussion was sequenced for a study of blood T cell dynamics during melanoma immunotherapy. Time point in this sample: pre-treatment baseline. Response was assessed by RECIST 1.1 at 12 weeks, except a couple of rapid progressors. V was trimmed by 3 bases and J by 1 base, leaving 6 bases between them. The germline CDR1 and CDR2 sequences are SGHAT and FQNNGV. The CDR3 has 14 amino acids. Profiled with immunoSEQ multiplex PCR; TCRdb holds only in-frame clones, not every one. The sample lists roughly 23,000 clones, 89% occurring once. The sequencing used blood, collected from a patient treated with checkpoint blockade. This chain uses TRBV11-2 with TRBJ1-4; D is unclear. The sequence was collected from a human donor with melanoma. The CDR3 region is CASSFGLTNEKLFF. CDR3 coding DNA: TGTGCCAGCAGCTTCGGGTTAACTAATGAAAAACTGTTTTTT.